A selection of T cell receptor beta chains follows, all from one sample in a study of blood T cells in healthy people across ages. Via MiXCR, TCRdb re-called the 5' RACE reads, giving one row per CDR3 protein. This sample yields 650,000 to 800,000 distinct CDR3 sequences, of which around 45% are seen a single time; around 21% belongs to the top ten. The sequenced material came from blood. The receptors stem from a man in his sixties in good health. CDR3s include the opening cysteine and the closing phenylalanine or tryptophan. The D gene is left open where the match is weak. Some rows have no size entry. The others give once, few or many, or a class for an expanded clone.

D	size	V	J	DNA	CDR3
-	-	TRBV6-5	TRBJ1-1	TGTGCCAGCAGTTACTCGAAGGGTATTGAAGCTTTCTTT	CASSYSKGIEAFF
-	once	TRBV15	TRBJ2-3	TGTGCCACCAGCTTCGGGGGAGATACGCAGTCTTTT	CATSFGGDTQSF
TRBD2	-	TRBV11-3	TRBJ2-5	TGTGCCAGCAGCTTAGAGGCTAGCGGGGGGGGATCCAGAGGGACCCAGTACTTC	CASSLEASGGGSRGTQYF
-	few	TRBV7-2	TRBJ2-6	TGTGCCAGCAGCCCAACCGGCAACAAGTTCTCTGGGGCCAACGTCCTGACTTTC	CASSPTGNKFSGANVLTF
-	-	TRBV6-5	TRBJ2-7	TGTGCCAGCAGTTACTCGAGTGGGGTCGGGCAGTACTTC	CASSYSSGVGQYF
-	many	TRBV7-2	TRBJ2-3	TGTGCCAGCAGCTCCGGGCCTAGCACAGATACGCAGTATTTT	CASSSGPSTDTQYF
TRBD1	few	TRBV27	TRBJ2-1	TGTGCCACACAGTACAGGGGGTATAACAATGAGCAGTTCTTC	CATQYRGYNNEQFF
-	few	TRBV28	TRBJ2-1	TGTGCCAGCAGGCATGAGGGCGATAAGCAGTTCTTC	CASRHEGDKQFF
-	few	TRBV30	TRBJ1-4	TGTGCCTGGAGAAGGAGGCTGGGGACTAATGAAAAACTGTTTTTT	CAWRRRLGTNEKLFF
TRBD1	-	TRBV7-6	TRBJ2-1	TGTGTCAGCAGCTTAGGACAGGGTCCTACATTCAATGAGCAGTTCTTC	CVSSLGQGPTFNEQFF
-	-	TRBV6-5	TRBJ2-2	TGTGCCACTAAAAAAGGGGGGAACACCGGGGAGCTGTTTTTT	CATKKGGNTGELFF
-	-	TRBV20-1	TRBJ1-1	TGCAGTGCTAGTGATACAGGGTTTGATTTCTTT	CSASDTGFDFF
-	-	TRBV2	TRBJ1-6	TGTGCCAGCAGTGCGGACCAATCACCCCTCCACTTT	CASSADQSPLHF
TRBD2	-	TRBV7-3	TRBJ2-7	TGTGCCAGCAGCCTAGCGGGGAGGAATGAGCAGTACTTC	CASSLAGRNEQYF
-	many	TRBV7-2	TRBJ2-7	TGTGCCAGCAGCTTAGGGGGCGAGCCCTACGAGCAGTACTTC	CASSLGGEPYEQYF
TRBD1	-	TRBV4-3	TRBJ1-6	TGCGCCAGCAGCCAAGAAGTCGACAGGGACTCACCCCTCCACTTT	CASSQEVDRDSPLHF
-	-	TRBV2	TRBJ1-2	TGTGCCAGCAGTGAGCGAAGAGGGCCGTTATATGGCTACACCTTC	CASSERRGPLYGYTF
-	many	TRBV6-5	TRBJ2-6	TGTGCCAGCAGTTATATCGGCTCTGGGGCCAACGTCCTGACTTTC	CASSYIGSGANVLTF
TRBD2	-	TRBV6-9	TRBJ2-7	TGTGCCACCGCCGGGACTAAGACCTACGAGCAGTACTTC	CATAGTKTYEQYF
-	-	TRBV24-1	TRBJ2-7	TGTGCCACCAGTGATCCCAAAGGGCTCGGCGAGCAGTACTTC	CATSDPKGLGEQYF
TRBD1	many	TRBV14	TRBJ1-1	TGTGCCAGCAGCCGACAGGGTTGTGAAGCTTTCTTT	CASSRQGCEAFF
TRBD1	few	TRBV20-1	TRBJ2-7	TGCAGTGCTAGAGATTCCGGGACAGCTATCTACGAGCAGTACTTC	CSARDSGTAIYEQYF
-	few	TRBV7-8	TRBJ2-5	TGTGCCAGCGGTACCATGAGGAGCTTCTACCAAGAGACCCAGTACTTC	CASGTMRSFYQETQYF
-	-	TRBV20-1	TRBJ2-7	TGCAGTGCTCTCCCCGATAGTACCTACGAGCAGTACTTC	CSALPDSTYEQYF
-	many	TRBV5-1	TRBJ2-7	TGCGCCAGCAGCCCCAAAGGGTCCTACGAGCAGTACTTC	CASSPKGSYEQYF
-	-	TRBV28	TRBJ2-7	TGTGCCAGCAGGGCCCCTGGGGGAGGCAACGAGCAGTACTTC	CASRAPGGGNEQYF
-	-	TRBV2	TRBJ2-7	TGTGCCAGCCTTTGGACAGAGAACGTGTCCCAGTTGTACTTC	CASLWTENVSQLYF
TRBD2	-	TRBV7-2	TRBJ2-7	TGTGCCAGCAGCTTAAGGGCGAGCGGGGCTAGGTACGAGCAGTACTTC	CASSLRASGARYEQYF
TRBD1	-	TRBV7-2	TRBJ2-7	TGTGCCAGCAGCTTACCACAGGGGAGCTCCTACGAGCAGTACTTC	CASSLPQGSSYEQYF
TRBD1	once	TRBV9	TRBJ1-2	TGTGCCAGCAGCCCGCGGACGACGACAGGGAACTATGGCTACACCTTC	CASSPRTTTGNYGYTF
-	-	TRBV6-1	TRBJ2-5	TGTGCCAGCAGTGGAGAAAACGGGCACACAGGGACCCAGTACTTC	CASSGENGHTGTQYF
-	-	TRBV18	TRBJ1-4	TGTGCCAGCTCGAAGGACAAGGGTAATGAAAAACTGTTTTTT	CASSKDKGNEKLFF
-	once	TRBV2	TRBJ2-1	TGTGCCAGCATACAGGGGGGGGCTGACGGTGAGCAGTTCTTC	CASIQGGADGEQFF
-	-	TRBV6-6	TRBJ2-2	TGTGCCAGCAGCCAACCGTATGGCCGGGATCGTTCCGGGGAGCTGTTTTTT	CASSQPYGRDRSGELFF